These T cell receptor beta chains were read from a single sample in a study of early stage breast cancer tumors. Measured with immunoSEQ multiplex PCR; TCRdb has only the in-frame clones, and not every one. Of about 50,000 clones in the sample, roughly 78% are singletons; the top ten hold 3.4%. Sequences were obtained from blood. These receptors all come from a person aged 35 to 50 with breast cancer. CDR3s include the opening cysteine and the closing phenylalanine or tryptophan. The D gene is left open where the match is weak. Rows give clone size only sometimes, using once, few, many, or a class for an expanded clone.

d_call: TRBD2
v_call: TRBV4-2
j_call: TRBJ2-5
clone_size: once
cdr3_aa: CASSPFGLGVETQYF
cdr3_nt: TGTGCCAGCAGCCCCTTTGGACTAGGGGTTGAGACCCAGTACTTC

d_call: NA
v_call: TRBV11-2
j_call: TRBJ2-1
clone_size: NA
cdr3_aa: CASSLWQRGDEQFF
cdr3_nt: TGTGCCAGCAGCTTGTGGCAGAGGGGCGATGAGCAGTTCTTC

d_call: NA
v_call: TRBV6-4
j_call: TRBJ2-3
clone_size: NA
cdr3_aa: CASSAGDDTDTQYF
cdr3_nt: TGTGCCAGCAGCGCCGGGGACGACACAGATACGCAGTATTTT

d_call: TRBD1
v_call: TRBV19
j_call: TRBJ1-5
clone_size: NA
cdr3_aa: CASSPSRQGGQPQHF
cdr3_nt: TGTGCCAGTAGTCCCTCCCGACAGGGTGGGCAGCCCCAGCATTTT

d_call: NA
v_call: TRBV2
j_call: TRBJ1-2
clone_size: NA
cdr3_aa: CASSGQPRGYGYTF
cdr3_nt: TGTGCCAGCAGTGGGCAGCCAAGGGGCTATGGCTACACCTTC

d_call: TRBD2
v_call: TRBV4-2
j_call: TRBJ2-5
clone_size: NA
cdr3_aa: CASSQDSPLAAQETQYF
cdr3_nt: TGTGCCAGCAGCCAAGATTCCCCTCTAGCGGCCCAAGAGACCCAGTACTTC

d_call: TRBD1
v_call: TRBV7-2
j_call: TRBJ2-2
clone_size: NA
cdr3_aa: CASSLYPAGGHQNTGELFF
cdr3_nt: TGTGCCAGCAGCTTATACCCGGCAGGGGGCCACCAGAACACCGGGGAGCTGTTTTTT

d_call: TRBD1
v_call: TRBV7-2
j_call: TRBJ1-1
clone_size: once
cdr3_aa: CASSEDRGGWKAFF
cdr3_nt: TGTGCCAGCAGCGAGGACAGGGGAGGTTGGAAAGCTTTCTTT

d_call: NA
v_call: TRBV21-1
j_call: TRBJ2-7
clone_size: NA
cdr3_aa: CASSKAGQDPSYEQYF
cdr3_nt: TGTGCCAGCAGCAAAGCGGGGCAGGATCCCTCCTACGAGCAGTACTTC

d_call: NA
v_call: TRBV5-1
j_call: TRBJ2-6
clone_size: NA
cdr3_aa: CASSPQAISGANVLTF
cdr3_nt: TGCGCCAGCAGCCCGCAGGCTATTTCTGGGGCCAACGTCCTGACTTTC